This TCR beta chain comes out of a study of control samples from healthy donors and cancer patients. The protocol was immunoSEQ multiplex PCR, while the TCRdb copy is restricted to in-frame clones and leaves out a portion. The table lists about 120,000 clones, roughly 88% of them singletons. Per the germline V gene, CDR1 is SGDLS and CDR2 is YYNGEE. This CDR3 comprises 17 residues. Losses at the gene ends were 3 bases for V and 5 bases for J; bases not matched to a gene: 9. This TCR came from a man aged 35 to 55 in good health. Material: blood. V usage is TRBV9 and J usage is TRBJ2-5; TRBD2 matches 14 bases. Here the CDR3 DNA reads TGTGCCAGCAGCGGCGGACTAGCGGGGGGCCTGGGGGAGACCCAGTACTTC. This translates into CASSGGLAGGLGETQYF.